A single sample gave rise to the 14 T cell receptor beta chains below, sequenced in a study of regulatory T cells in long-lasting Graves disease. Arm-PCR of CDR3 regions and iRepertoire HTBI primers were the basis on which TCR beta libraries were built. A single record per CDR3 protein comes from TCRdb applying MiXCR to the multiplex PCR reads. In the table there are approximately 440,000 distinct CDR3 sequences, 20% to 25% of which are singletons. Sample time point: persistent/refractory GD, antithyroid drugs over 5 years with positive TRAb. Following extraction of RNA from PBMCs, that RNA was used to make the TCR library. The source material was peripheral blood mononuclear cells (PBMCs), sampled when the disease was refractory, from a patient treated with antithyroid drugs. Receptors originate from a female donor with Graves disease.

This clonotype was recorded once. The CDR3 sequence is CASNPADWPRGAQYF. The CDR3 coding sequence is TGTGCCTCAAATCCGGCGGACTGGCCCCGGGGGGCCCAGTACTTC. The chain joins TRBV27 to TRBJ2-5; TRBD2 matches 7 bases. Germline loops: CDR1 MNHEY, CDR2 SMNVEV (reference sequence). The length of the CDR3 is 15 residues. Losses at the gene ends were 11 bases for V and 9 bases for J; bases not matched to a gene: 21.

This chain links TRBV2 with TRBJ2-3; D is unresolved. The CDR3 is 14 residues long. Germline lookup yields CDR1 SNHLY and CDR2 FYNNEI. Trimming took 8 bases from V and 2 from J, leaving 14 bases between them. The CDR3 DNA sequence: TGTGCCAGCGATCAGAACTTGTCCACAGATACGCAGTATTTT. Protein: CASDQNLSTDTQYF. The entire variable domain, with the rest obtained from reference TRBV2 and TRBJ2-3, is as follows: EPEVTQTPSHQVTQMGQEVILRCVPISNHLYFYWYRQILGQKVEFLVSFYNNEISEKSEIFDDQFSVERPDGSNFTLKIRSTKLEDSAMYFCASDQNLSTDTQYFGPGTRLTVL.

About this clonotype: Compared with germline, one end of the junction differs, possibly owing to a read error. This sequence joins TRBV4-3 and TRBJ1-3; unclear D gene. The CDR3 sequence is 14 residues long. Per germline, CDR1 LGHNA and CDR2 YSLEER. CDR3: CASSPPAGPGTIYF. In DNA, the CDR3 is TGCGCTAGCAGCCCCCCGGCGGGCCCAGGCACCATATATTTT.

Many counts were recorded for this clonotype. The DNA for the CDR3 is TGTGCCAGCAGCTCAAATAGGGAGACCCAGTACTTC. It translates to CASSSNRETQYF. The rearrangement links TRBV6-2 or TRBV6-3 to TRBJ2-5; the D is unclear. The CDR3 spans 12 residues. The germline V gene has CDR1 MNHEY and CDR2 SVGEGT. The V gene lost 6 bases and the J gene lost 5 bases, with 10 bases spanning the gap.

This clonotype appeared a few times. The V gene is TRBV28, the J gene TRBJ1-2; 12 nucleotides agree with TRBD1. Germline V lookup: CDR1 MDHEN, CDR2 SYDVKM. V trimming: 3 bases; J trimming: 4 bases; junction bases outside the gene matches: 6. The CDR3 contains 16 residues. This CDR3 is CASSFFGTGGGYGYTF. DNA for the CDR3: TGTGCCAGCAGTTTTTTCGGGACAGGGGGCGGCTATGGCTACACCTTC.

In this sample, this clonotype turned up many times. The V call is TRBV2, the J call TRBJ1-4; unclear D gene. The length of the CDR3 is 13 residues. Trimming pared 7 bases from V and 0 bases from J, leaving 6 bases between. Per germline, CDR1 SNHLY and CDR2 FYNNEI. The CDR3 DNA sequence: TGTGCCAGCAACACAGCAACTAATGAAAAACTGTTTTTT. It encodes CASNTATNEKLFF.

The sample holds many counts of this clonotype. The chain carries TRBV4-1 and TRBJ1-4; D gene uncertain. Germline V gene sequence: CDR1 MGHRA, CDR2 YSYEKL. This CDR3 has 18 residues. Trimming took off 1 base at V and 0 bases at J, with 15 bases between the two ends. CDR3 sequence (DNA): TGCGCCAGCAGCCAAGTCGGGTCAGCGAACGCAACTAATGAAAAACTGTTTTTT. It codes for CASSQVGSANATNEKLFF.

This clonotype has ten or more counts. The chain couples TRBV20-1 to TRBJ2-7; 10 bases match TRBD2. Per germline, CDR1 DFQATT and CDR2 SNEGSKA (reference sequence). The CDR3 loop spans 15 amino acids. Trimming cost V 2 bases and J 7 bases; bases outside gene matches: 11. DNA of the CDR3: TGCAGTGCTAGAAGCCAAGCGGGAGGGCCGAGGGAGCAGTACTTC. Residues: CSARSQAGGPREQYF.

This clonotype was seen just once. The V and J genes are TRBV28 and TRBJ1-5, with TRBD1 matching over 9 bases. The germline V gene encodes CDR1 MDHEN and CDR2 SYDVKM. The CDR3 sequence is 15 residues long. V trimming: 3 bases; J trimming: 7 bases; junction bases outside the gene matches: 7. CDR3 sequence: CASSLGTGSYQPQHF. In DNA, the CDR3 is TGTGCCAGCAGTTTGGGGACAGGGTCCTACCAGCCCCAGCATTTT. The full variable domain, with the rest looked up from reference TRBV28 and TRBJ1-5, is DVKVTQSSRYLVKRTGEKVFLECVQDMDHENMFWYRQDPGLGLRLIYFSYDVKMKEKGDIPEGYSVSREKKERFSLILESASTNQTSMYLCASSLGTGSYQPQHFGDGTRLSIL.

This sequence joins TRBV27 and TRBJ2-7; 14 bases are shared with TRBD2. This CDR3 spans 15 amino acids. Germline V gene lookup returns CDR1 MNHEY and CDR2 SMNVEV (reference sequence). V shed 7 bases and J 6 bases; nucleotides not matched to a gene: 8. The CDR3 region has the DNA TGTGCCAGCAAACGACTAGCGGGAGGGCAAAGCGAGCAGTACTTC. This codes for CASKRLAGGQSEQYF.

The chain couples TRBV3-1 to TRBJ1-4; D gene uncertain. The CDR3 runs 16 residues. The V end was cut by 1 base, the J end by 0 bases, with 9 bases between. Germline assignment: CDR1 LGHDT and CDR2 YNNKEL (reference sequence). CDR3 nucleotide sequence: TGTGCCAGCAGCCAAGTAGCTTTTGCAACTAATGAAAAACTGTTTTTT. It is translated as CASSQVAFATNEKLFF.

A remark on this clonotype: A much larger clonotype is one base distant, so this may be a read error. The chain joins TRBV7-2 to TRBJ2-5; TRBD2 aligns across 10 bases. CDR1 and CDR2 from the germline V gene are SGHTA and FQGNSA. The J segment lost 4 bases and the V segment lost 2 bases, leaving 10 bases of the junction unmatched. The length of the CDR3 is 17 residues. For the CDR3, the DNA is TGTGCCAGCAGCTTAAAGGGGGTAGCGGGAGGAGGAGAGACCCAGTACTTC. Its translation is CASSLKGVAGGGETQYF. Looking up the rest from reference TRBV7-2 and TRBJ2-5 gives the full variable domain: GAGVSQSPSNKVTEKGKDVELRCDPISGHTALYWYRQSLGQGLEFLIYFQGNSAPDKSGLPSDRFSAERTGGSVSTLTIQRTQQEDSAVYLCASSLKGVAGGGETQYFGPGTRLLVL.

The chain couples TRBV28 to TRBJ2-3; TRBD1 matches at 7 bases. Per the germline V gene, CDR1 is MDHEN and CDR2 is SYDVKM. This CDR3 comprises 16 residues. Trimming cost V 9 bases and J 2 bases; bases outside gene matches: 14. The CDR3 DNA follows: TGTGCCAGTACGCCCTCGGGACAGATGACCACAGATACGCAGTATTTT. Protein product: CASTPSGQMTTDTQYF.

This clonotype was seen ten or more times. The genes are TRBV20-1 and TRBJ2-7; TRBD2 matches at 10 bases. Looked up from germline, CDR1 is DFQATT and CDR2 is SNEGSKA (reference sequence). The CDR3 has 14 residues. V lost 5 bases, J lost 5 bases, and 9 bases stayed unmatched. The CDR3, as DNA: TGCAGTGCTTCTACTAGCGGGAAGGTCCACGAGCAGTACTTC. This gives the protein CSASTSGKVHEQYF.